A selection of T cell receptor beta chains follows, all from one sample in a study of CD8 T cells in cerebrospinal fluid in Alzheimer's disease. With the 10x single-cell sequencing reads reprocessed, TCRdb shows one record per CDR3 protein and no DNA. Its table records around 1,200 distinct CDR3 sequences. The sequencing sample was made of cerebrospinal fluid. The source of these receptors is a human donor in good health. Each CDR3 is given with its conserved first and last residue. Size is omitted from some rows. Given values are once, few, many or a class for expanded clones.

clone_size: large; j_call: TRBJ2-4; v_call: TRBV7-2; cdr3_aa: CASSLPGTKNIQYF
clone_size: medium-sized; j_call: TRBJ1-6; v_call: TRBV2; cdr3_aa: CASSEVIHSPLHF
clone_size: medium-sized; j_call: TRBJ1-5; v_call: TRBV6-5; cdr3_aa: CASRSGDQPQHF
clone_size: medium-sized; j_call: TRBJ2-1; v_call: TRBV5-1; cdr3_aa: CASSSLAGGINNEQFF
clone_size: medium-sized; j_call: TRBJ1-2; v_call: TRBV3-1; cdr3_aa: CASSLGFGTGSYGYTF
clone_size: medium-sized; j_call: TRBJ2-3; v_call: TRBV20-1; cdr3_aa: CSASSPGLAGLGDTQYF
clone_size: medium-sized; j_call: TRBJ2-3; v_call: TRBV5-1; cdr3_aa: CASGGAGGYFADTQYF
clone_size: medium-sized; j_call: TRBJ2-7; v_call: TRBV2; cdr3_aa: CASSRGEGWSYEQYF
clone_size: large; j_call: TRBJ1-2; v_call: TRBV7-2; cdr3_aa: CASSAQTNYGYTF
clone_size: large; j_call: TRBJ2-3; v_call: TRBV2; cdr3_aa: CASSEGAAGLITDTQYF
clone_size: medium-sized; j_call: TRBJ2-7; v_call: TRBV28; cdr3_aa: CASSLTAGVVDEQYF
clone_size: -; j_call: TRBJ1-4; v_call: TRBV19; cdr3_aa: CASSIWSATNEKLFF
clone_size: medium-sized; j_call: TRBJ1-2; v_call: TRBV7-8; cdr3_aa: CASSAEGGPRSYGYTF
clone_size: medium-sized; j_call: TRBJ1-6; v_call: TRBV6-1; cdr3_aa: CASSSWVEDNSPLHF
clone_size: medium-sized; j_call: TRBJ2-2; v_call: TRBV7-9; cdr3_aa: CASSPEGFAVGELFF
clone_size: large; j_call: TRBJ2-7; v_call: TRBV3-1; cdr3_aa: CASSQAGLGSYEQYF
clone_size: medium-sized; j_call: TRBJ2-3; v_call: TRBV20-1; cdr3_aa: CSARPGTAGTDTQYF
clone_size: medium-sized; j_call: TRBJ1-5; v_call: TRBV30; cdr3_aa: CAWSVGVGMPQHF
clone_size: medium-sized; j_call: TRBJ1-5; v_call: TRBV5-6; cdr3_aa: CASSIMGQTNFNQPQHF
clone_size: -; j_call: TRBJ1-4; v_call: TRBV2; cdr3_aa: CASSESRGGFTNEKLFF
clone_size: large; j_call: TRBJ2-2; v_call: TRBV12-3/TRBV12-4; cdr3_aa: CASSLISVTGELFF
clone_size: medium-sized; j_call: TRBJ2-3; v_call: TRBV12-3/TRBV12-4; cdr3_aa: CASTQGPWTDTQYF
clone_size: medium-sized; j_call: TRBJ1-1; v_call: TRBV29-1; cdr3_aa: CSVRDQNTEAFF
clone_size: -; j_call: TRBJ2-1; v_call: TRBV18; cdr3_aa: CASSLTGTGSYNEQFF
clone_size: medium-sized; j_call: TRBJ1-1; v_call: TRBV6-5; cdr3_aa: CASSYSAGRNTEAFF
clone_size: large; j_call: TRBJ1-4; v_call: TRBV5-1; cdr3_aa: CASSQTVYNEKLFF
clone_size: medium-sized; j_call: TRBJ2-7; v_call: TRBV12-3/TRBV12-4; cdr3_aa: CASSLSGIAGEQYF
clone_size: medium-sized; j_call: TRBJ2-7; v_call: TRBV12-3/TRBV12-4; cdr3_aa: CASREAGGGHEQYF
clone_size: large; j_call: TRBJ2-1; v_call: TRBV28; cdr3_aa: CASSYQRHLGYNEQFF
clone_size: large; j_call: TRBJ1-2; v_call: TRBV24-1; cdr3_aa: CATSDLGGGYTF
clone_size: medium-sized; j_call: TRBJ2-5; v_call: TRBV2; cdr3_aa: CASSGLTVQETQYF
clone_size: large; j_call: TRBJ1-1; v_call: TRBV7-9; cdr3_aa: CASPPKGVNTEAFF
clone_size: medium-sized; j_call: TRBJ2-1; v_call: TRBV9; cdr3_aa: CASSETGRQWAYNEQFF